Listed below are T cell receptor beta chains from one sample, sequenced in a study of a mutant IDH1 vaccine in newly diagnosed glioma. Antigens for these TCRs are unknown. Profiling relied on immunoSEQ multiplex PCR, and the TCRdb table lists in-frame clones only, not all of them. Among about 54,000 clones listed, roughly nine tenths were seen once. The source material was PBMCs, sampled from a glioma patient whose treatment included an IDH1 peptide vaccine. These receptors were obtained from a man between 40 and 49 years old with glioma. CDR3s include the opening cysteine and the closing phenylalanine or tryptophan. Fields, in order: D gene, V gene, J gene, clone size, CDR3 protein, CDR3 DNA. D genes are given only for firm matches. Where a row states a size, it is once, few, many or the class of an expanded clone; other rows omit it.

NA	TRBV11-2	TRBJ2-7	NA	CASTLQGYEQYF	TGTGCCAGCACCTTGCAGGGCTACGAGCAGTACTTC
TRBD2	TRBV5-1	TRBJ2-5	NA	CASSSLAGQETQYF	TGCGCCAGCAGCTCACTAGCGGGACAAGAGACCCAGTACTTC
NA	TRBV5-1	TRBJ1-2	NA	CASSSPRVYGYTF	TGCGCCAGCAGTTCACCCAGGGTCTATGGCTACACCTTC
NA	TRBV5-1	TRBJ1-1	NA	CASSPQGRVTEAFF	TGCGCCAGCAGCCCTCAGGGGCGGGTCACTGAAGCTTTCTTT
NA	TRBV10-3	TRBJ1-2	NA	CAISEPPLRGYTF	TGTGCCATCAGTGAGCCACCCCTCCGGGGCTACACCTTC
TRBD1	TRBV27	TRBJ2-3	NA	CASSPTGGPAGTDTQYF	TGTGCCAGCAGTCCCACAGGGGGCCCGGCGGGGACAGATACGCAGTATTTT
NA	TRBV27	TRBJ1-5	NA	CASSLSTGNQPQHF	TGTGCCAGCAGTTTATCTACAGGAAATCAGCCCCAGCATTTT
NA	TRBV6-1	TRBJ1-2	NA	CASSEALPTGGHGYTF	TGTGCCAGCAGTGAAGCGCTCCCTACCGGGGGGCATGGCTACACCTTC
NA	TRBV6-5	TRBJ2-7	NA	CASSYSIAGGVYEQYF	TGTGCCAGCAGTTACTCGATCGCGGGTGGAGTCTACGAGCAGTACTTC
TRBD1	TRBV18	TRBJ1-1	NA	CASSGGQGATEAFF	TGTGCCAGCTCAGGGGGACAGGGGGCCACTGAAGCTTTCTTT
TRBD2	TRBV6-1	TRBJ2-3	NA	CASSDLAGGRYSDTQYF	TGTGCCAGCAGTGATCTAGCGGGAGGCCGATACTCAGATACGCAGTATTTT
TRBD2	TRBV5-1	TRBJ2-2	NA	CASSSLAGDPTGELFF	TGCGCCAGCAGCTCTCTAGCGGGAGACCCAACCGGGGAGCTGTTTTTT
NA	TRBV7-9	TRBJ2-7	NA	CASSLVRVYEQYF	TGTGCCAGCAGCTTAGTCCGGGTTTACGAGCAGTACTTC
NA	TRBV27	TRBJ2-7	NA	CASSLLGTSIYEQYF	TGTGCCAGCTCGCTCTTGGGGACTTCCATATACGAGCAGTACTTC
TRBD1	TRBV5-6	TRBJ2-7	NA	CASRGTGTGGYEQYF	TGTGCCAGCAGGGGCACCGGGACAGGGGGCTACGAGCAGTACTTC
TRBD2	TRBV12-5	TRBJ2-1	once	CASGRGGRAGGDGEQFF	TGTGCTAGTGGTCGGGGGGGTCGAGCGGGAGGTGACGGTGAGCAGTTCTTC
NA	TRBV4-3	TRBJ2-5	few	CASSRLRDGQETQYF	TGCGCCAGCAGCCGACTCCGGGACGGCCAAGAGACCCAGTACTTC
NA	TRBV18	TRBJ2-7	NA	CASSPVYGSYEQYF	TGTGCCAGCTCACCTGTTTATGGCTCCTACGAGCAGTACTTC
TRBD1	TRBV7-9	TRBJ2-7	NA	CASRPPPGQGDYEQYF	TGTGCCAGCAGACCCCCCCCGGGACAGGGGGATTACGAGCAGTACTTC
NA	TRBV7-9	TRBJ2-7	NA	CASSSGRYYEQYF	TGTGCCAGCAGCTCGGGACGCTACTACGAGCAGTACTTC
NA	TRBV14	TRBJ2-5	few	CASSQEAALKETQYF	TGTGCCAGCAGCCAAGAAGCGGCCCTAAAAGAGACCCAGTACTTC
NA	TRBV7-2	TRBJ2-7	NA	CASSPGAAVSYEQYF	TGTGCCAGCAGCCCGGGGGCAGCCGTTTCCTACGAGCAGTACTTC
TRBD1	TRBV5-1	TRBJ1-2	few	CASSRPGQGFGYTF	TGCGCCAGCAGCAGACCGGGACAGGGCTTTGGCTACACCTTC
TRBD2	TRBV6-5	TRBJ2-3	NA	CASSLGTTTDTQYF	TGTGCCAGCAGTCTAGGGACTACCACAGATACGCAGTATTTT
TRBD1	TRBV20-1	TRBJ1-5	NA	CSAHDREGEHF	TGCAGTGCTCACGACAGGGAGGGGGAACATTTT
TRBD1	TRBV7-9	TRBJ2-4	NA	CASSPVRTGNTYF	TGTGCCAGCAGCCCTGTGAGGACAGGGAATACGTACTTC
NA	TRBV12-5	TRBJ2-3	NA	CASVVSESTDTQYF	TGTGCTAGTGTCGTTAGCGAAAGCACAGATACGCAGTATTTT
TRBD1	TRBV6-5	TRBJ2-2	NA	CASSYSFRQGPGELFF	TGTGCCAGCAGTTACTCCTTTAGACAGGGCCCCGGGGAGCTGTTTTTT
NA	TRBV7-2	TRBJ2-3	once	CASSLGGPGTDTQYF	TGTGCCAGCAGCTTAGGGGGGCCCGGCACAGATACGCAGTATTTT
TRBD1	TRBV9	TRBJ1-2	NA	CASSVDPLTGAFGGYTF	TGTGCCAGCAGCGTAGATCCCCTTACAGGGGCGTTCGGAGGCTACACCTTC
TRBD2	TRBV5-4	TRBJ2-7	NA	CASSFAGVEQYF	TGTGCCAGCAGCTTCGCGGGGGTCGAGCAGTACTTC
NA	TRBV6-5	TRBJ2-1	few	CASSYSPSSLHNEQFF	TGTGCCAGCAGTTATAGTCCTAGCTCTCTCCACAATGAGCAGTTCTTC
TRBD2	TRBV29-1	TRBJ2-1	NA	CSVETGGVGNEQFF	TGCAGCGTCGAAACGGGGGGAGTGGGAAATGAGCAGTTCTTC
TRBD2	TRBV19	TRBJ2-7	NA	CASSIAAAGGSYEQYF	TGTGCCAGTAGTATAGCGGCGGCGGGGGGCTCCTACGAGCAGTACTTC
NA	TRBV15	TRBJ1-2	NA	CATSRDHTGSGYTF	TGTGCCACCAGCAGAGATCATACAGGGTCTGGCTACACCTTC
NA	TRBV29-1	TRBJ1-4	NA	CSVEAIVRGWGKLFF	TGCAGCGTTGAAGCGATTGTCAGGGGATGGGGAAAACTGTTTTTT
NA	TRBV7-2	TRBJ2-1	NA	CASSLGLAPYNEQFF	TGTGCCAGCAGCTTAGGATTAGCGCCTTACAATGAGCAGTTCTTC
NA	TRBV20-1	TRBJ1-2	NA	CSAYGYTF	TGCAGTGCATATGGCTACACCTTC
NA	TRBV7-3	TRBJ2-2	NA	CASSLNTGELFF	TGTGCCAGCAGTTTGAACACCGGGGAGCTGTTTTTT
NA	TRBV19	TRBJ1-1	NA	CASSPGAANTEAFF	TGTGCCAGTAGCCCAGGGGCGGCGAACACTGAAGCTTTCTTT
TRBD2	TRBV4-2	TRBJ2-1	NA	CASSQDFSGRTYYNEQFF	TGTGCCAGCAGCCAAGATTTCAGCGGGAGGACCTACTACAATGAGCAGTTCTTC